This TCR beta chain stems from a study of cytomegalovirus exposure and HLA in healthy donors (dated by TCRdb to between 2016 and 2019). In terms of the full investigation: An earlier analysis of roughly 630 of the donors reported approximately 270 Gb of sequence data and 117 million unique TCR beta sequences from some 180 million T cells. All discovery cohort repertoires had been generated on a single sequencing platform. To study patterns of TCR occurrence, a later analysis re-analyzed previously published TCR beta repertoires from around 660 donors and added high-resolution HLA genotyping. The study was designed to test whether signatures of past pathogen exposure could be identified by cataloging public T cell receptors. The later analysis used no new phenotypic data to find candidate immune exposures, relying instead on TCR beta sequences and their occurrence across donors. On average, roughly 250,000 unique TCR beta nucleotide sequences were sequenced per donor among 398 genotyped donors of the cohort, with around 19% of those sequences being non-productive. HLA typing included class I and class II loci at four-digit resolution. A later genetic analysis used genome-wide SNP genotypes for 398 of the 666 donors, treating that subset as a discovery cohort. Among the approximately 400 genotyped donors, around 79% belonged to the genetic ancestry cluster associated with self-reported Caucasian donors. The T cell repertoires of under 700 subjects were profiled by immunosequencing and related to cytomegalovirus serostatus. An earlier analysis of 587 of the donors used high-throughput TCR beta sequencing to judge whether each TCR beta V gene segment behaved as functional or pseudogenic. A separate validation cohort of about 110 different subjects was used in addition to the roughly 700-subject first cohort. To predict cytomegalovirus infection status, the study combined high-throughput TCR immunosequencing, statistical association of individual TCRs with disease status, and machine learning. Donor age, sex, ethnicity and CMV serostatus were collected together with the repertoire data. The number of typed donors differed by locus: roughly 629-640 for A, B, C, DRB1 and DQB1; 500 to 550 for DQA1; approximately 610 for DPA1; and around 490 for DPB1. An early release covering 500 to 750 HLA-typed donors comprised approximately 290 gigabases of sequencing data and approximately 80 million unique TCR sequences. Several DR-DQ haplotypes were treated as single units for association and clustering because of strong linkage in the cohort.

Libraries were prepared through the immunoSEQ multiplex PCR assay. For the multiplex PCR, a mixture combining 60 forward primers for TCR Vbeta segments and 13 reverse primers for TCR Jbeta segments was used. A multiplex PCR assay on genomic DNA amplified the CDR3 region of rearranged TCR beta genes. The Illumina HiSeq System was used to sequence the amplified TCR beta libraries as 87-base-pair reads. Concerning the study's data processing: A later analysis tallied 75 million to 85 million unique TCR beta chains across the 700 or so repertoires, and some 12 million of those chains were shared by two or more donors. Raw reads were error-corrected and collapsed into unique sequences by a nearest-neighbor algorithm in which closely related sequences were merged to remove PCR and sequencing errors. V, D and J gene segments were assigned by aligning CDR3 sequences to IMGT reference sequences. Each retained sequence needed at least a six-nucleotide match to both a V gene segment and a J gene segment. Rearrangements were called productive when the CDR3 lacked stop codons and stayed in frame with V and J; all others were non-productive. Following IMGT convention, CDR3 was defined as the stretch from the second conserved V-encoded cysteine to the conserved J-encoded phenylalanine. In an earlier analysis of around 640 of the donors, sequences lacking an unambiguous match to a single V gene segment were excluded. In an earlier analysis of several hundred of the donors, V segments were called functional above 56.7% productive rearrangements and were called segregating when the between-donor standard deviation exceeded 5%. A statistical classification framework was built for diagnosing cytomegalovirus status from the catalog of TCR beta chain sequences. A later analysis assigned V and J genes by comparing TCR nucleotide sequences with IMGT/GENE-DB human TR gene sequences. The TCRdist pipeline was used in a later analysis to assign CDR3 sequences and most-parsimonious VDJ recombination scenarios. In a later analysis, each TCR beta chain was defined by its CDR3 amino acid sequence together with its V-gene family, and reads without a unique V-gene family were excluded. As a way to deal with suspected cross-contamination and a sequencing artifact, a later analysis dropped approximately 570 nucleotide sequences that were highly shared and had low generation probability. In a later analysis, a clonal expansion index was calculated for each public chain from normalized within-repertoire ranks of inferred template counts. A later analysis computed generation probabilities with a VDJ recombination model fitted to out-of-frame rearrangements, and checked the results against IGoR. A later analysis scored TCR-TCR, TCR-HLA and TCR-CMV co-occurrence with hypergeometric tests, applying a repertoire-size bias correction to TCR pairs. False discovery rates were estimated in a later analysis by permuting HLA or CMV assignments 20 times. In a later analysis, co-occurring TCRs were grouped using DBSCAN, with TCRdist sequence similarity added in when clustering inside HLA-allele-positive subsets. Co-occurrence clustering excluded repertoires with fewer than 30,000 or more than 120,000 public chains, plus five with anomalous nucleotide sharing. Entries here come from immuneACCESS through TCRdb and include only in-frame sequences with V and J called. Some clones fail to appear in such tables; in the studies checked, an unresolved V gene covers under half of the shortfall, and the cause of the remainder is unknown. From that table come the V and J calls and clone size; the DNA was used to work out D and trimming. In this sample the table shows approximately 150,000 clones, roughly 80% of which occur a single time. The top ten clonotypes cover roughly 7.6% of the sample.

The cohort was made up of approximately 700 healthy bone marrow donors. At the time of sampling, every cohort member was nominally healthy, though immune exposures that went unrecorded were likely present. The donor was CMV seropositive and belonged to the group of 250 to 300 seropositive cohort members. Each donor provided a peripheral blood sample, and peripheral blood mononuclear cells were used for TCR beta sequencing. The Qiagen DNeasy Blood Extraction Kit was used to extract genomic DNA from the blood cell samples. Notes on this clone: Its antigen is still unknown. Per-base qualities were not stored, and no clone one base away is much larger.

Results the study describes overall, beyond this receptor: A later analysis found that most CMV-associated TCR beta chains appeared HLA-restricted, with HLA associations seemingly driven largely by CMV exposure. An association between a missense DCLRE1C variant and V-gene and J-gene trimming of TCR beta chains was found in a later genetic analysis and replicated in an independent cohort. In an earlier analysis of about 540 of the donors, most TCR beta V segments were observed in productive rearrangements about 90% or about 30% of the time, broadly matching IMGT annotations. A further reported finding was that TCR beta sequences accurately predicted the HLA-A and HLA-B alleles for most subjects in the first cohort. In a later analysis, 16,951 TCR beta sequences were associated with specific HLA alleles at a false discovery rate of 0.05. A group of highly shared sequence variants was considered likely to be a technical artifact of the sequencing pipeline. When HLA alleles, especially DR and DQ, strongly co-occurred, attributing TCR associations to individual alleles was difficult. Because HLA typing was missing for some donors at each locus, association tests included only the typed subset. The authors suggested that the approach could potentially be extended to other disease states and immunological phenotypes. According to a later analysis, TCR association rates differed among HLA loci, with DRB1 alleles showing the most associated TCRs and HLA-C alleles showing the fewest. Correlated functional status among segregating V segments might be attributable to linkage disequilibrium, but an unknown experimental factor could not be ruled out. Several of the top co-occurrence clusters appeared to be linked to parvovirus B19, influenza, CMV and Epstein-Barr virus, according to a later analysis. The presence/absence analyses assumed that sequencing depth was roughly uniform across donors, and that assumption may not be true. The study gave a list of about 170 TCR beta chains associated with cytomegalovirus. Because counts were too low, approximately 18 rarely observed V segments, including chromosome 9 orphons, were excluded from the earlier analysis of several hundred of the donors. In vitro tests confirmed that three of the cytomegalovirus-associated TCR beta chains recognize cytomegalovirus antigens. CMV serostatus was the only immune exposure information available for the cohort. In both the original and validation cohorts, the classifier was reported to diagnose cytomegalovirus status with high specificity and sensitivity. In a later analysis, HLA-associated TCR beta chains showed more clonal expansion and lower generation probabilities than non-associated chains that were equally common. Some IMGT-functional V segments, including TRBV6-2 and TRBV6-3, could not be told apart with the 87-base-pair reads, so those segments were excluded. Most TCR sequences were observed very rarely across donors, whereas some public TCRs were present in many individuals. In this cohort, only TCR beta chains were sequenced, and detectable features were limited by the absence of alpha or paired-chain data. Compared with the approximately 700-donor mean, donors in an Asian-associated ancestry cluster had fewer N-insertions in productive TCRs, according to a later genetic analysis.

The CDR3 goes from the cysteine to the phenylalanine over 15 residues. This entry keeps only the CDR3 DNA: 45 bases, framed from base 1. CDR1 and CDR2 are drawn from the germline V gene: SGHAT, FQNNGV. At the junction V is shortened by 3 bases and J by 2 bases; bases outside the gene matches: 4. The chain is encoded by TRBV11-2 joined to TRBJ1-3, and 7 bases in between align with TRBD1. Sequenced sample: PBMCs. The TCR comes from a woman in her twenties or thirties in good health and CMV-seropositive. At the DNA level, the sequence is TGTGCCAGCAGCTTTTCCGACAGGGCTGGAAACACCATATATTTT. Its protein is CASSFSDRAGNTIYF.